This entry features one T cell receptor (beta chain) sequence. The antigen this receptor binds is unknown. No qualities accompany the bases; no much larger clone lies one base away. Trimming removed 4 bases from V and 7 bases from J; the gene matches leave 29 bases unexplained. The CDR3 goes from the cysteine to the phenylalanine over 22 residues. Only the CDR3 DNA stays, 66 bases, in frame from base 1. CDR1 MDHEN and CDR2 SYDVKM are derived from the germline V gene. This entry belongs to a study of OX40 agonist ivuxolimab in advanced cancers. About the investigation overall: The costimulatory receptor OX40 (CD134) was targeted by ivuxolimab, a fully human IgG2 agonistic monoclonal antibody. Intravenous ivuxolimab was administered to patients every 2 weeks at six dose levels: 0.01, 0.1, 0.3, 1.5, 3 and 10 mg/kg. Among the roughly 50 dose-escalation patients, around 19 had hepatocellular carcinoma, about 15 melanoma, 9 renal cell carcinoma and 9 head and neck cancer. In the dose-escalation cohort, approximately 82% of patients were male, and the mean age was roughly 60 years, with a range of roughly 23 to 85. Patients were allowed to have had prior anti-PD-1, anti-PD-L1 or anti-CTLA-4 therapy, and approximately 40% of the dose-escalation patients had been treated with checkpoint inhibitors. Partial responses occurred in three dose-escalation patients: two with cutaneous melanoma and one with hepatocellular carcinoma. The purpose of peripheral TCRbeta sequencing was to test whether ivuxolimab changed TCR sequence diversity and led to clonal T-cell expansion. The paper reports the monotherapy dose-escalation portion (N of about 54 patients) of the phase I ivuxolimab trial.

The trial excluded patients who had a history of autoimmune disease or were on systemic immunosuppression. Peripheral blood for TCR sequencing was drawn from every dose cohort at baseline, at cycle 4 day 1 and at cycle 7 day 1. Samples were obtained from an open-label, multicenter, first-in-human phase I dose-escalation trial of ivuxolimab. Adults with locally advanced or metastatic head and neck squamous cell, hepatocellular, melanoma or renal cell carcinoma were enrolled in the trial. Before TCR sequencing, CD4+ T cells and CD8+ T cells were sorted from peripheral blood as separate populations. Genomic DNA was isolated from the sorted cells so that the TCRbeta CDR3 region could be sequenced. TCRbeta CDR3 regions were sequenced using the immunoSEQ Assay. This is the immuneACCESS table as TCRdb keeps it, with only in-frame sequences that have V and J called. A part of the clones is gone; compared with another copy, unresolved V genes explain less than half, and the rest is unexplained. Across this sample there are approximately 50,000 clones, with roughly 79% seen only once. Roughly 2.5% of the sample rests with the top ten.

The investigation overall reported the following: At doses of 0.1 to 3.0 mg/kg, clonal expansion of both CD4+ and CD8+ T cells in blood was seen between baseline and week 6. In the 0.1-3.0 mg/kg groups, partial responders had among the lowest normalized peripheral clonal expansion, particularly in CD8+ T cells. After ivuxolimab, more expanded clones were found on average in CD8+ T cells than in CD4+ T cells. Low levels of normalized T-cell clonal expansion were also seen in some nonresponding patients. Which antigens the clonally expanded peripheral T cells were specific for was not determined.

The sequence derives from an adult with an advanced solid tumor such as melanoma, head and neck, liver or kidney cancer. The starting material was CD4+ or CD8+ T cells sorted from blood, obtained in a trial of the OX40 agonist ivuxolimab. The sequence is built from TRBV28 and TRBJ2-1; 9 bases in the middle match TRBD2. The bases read TGTGCCAGCAGTTCACCGACCTGGTGGACTAGCGCCAGTACCCCTAAAACAAATGAGCAGTTCTTC. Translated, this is CASSSPTWWTSASTPKTNEQFF.